The sequence of this TCR beta chain was determined in a study of prognosis after radiotherapy for stage I lung cancer. Study information: Stage I lung tumors that were newly diagnosed and primary were found in some 15 patients, while about five patients had oligometastatic NSCLC after surgical resection of the primary tumor. Tumor type comprised squamous cell carcinoma in about 7 patients and adenocarcinoma in around 13. Findings and limits, study-wide: Lower post-radiation Shannon entropy was seen in patients who went on to develop distant metastases.

The CDR3 runs to 18 residues. The germline CDR1 and CDR2 sequences are MNHGY and SVAAGI. Two-round multiplex PCR, the amplification method, yielded TCR beta CDR3 from genomic DNA. For every TRBV and TRBJ gene, a specific primer was used in first-round PCR. Second-round PCR employed universal primers. TCRdb itself ran the multiplex PCR reads through MiXCR, one entry per CDR3 protein. The table includes 50,000 or so distinct CDR3 sequences, about a third detected once. With respect to this clonotype: The target antigen is unknown. At one end, the junction sequence differs from germline, possibly due to a read error.

The genes are TRBV6-9 and TRBJ2-3, with 9 bases identical to TRBD2. The sequence came from a donor older than 45 with non-small cell lung cancer. The sequencing used PBMCs, collected before or after stereotactic body radiation therapy (not recorded which). CDR3 amino acids: CAISYSSAGTSLVDTQYF. CDR3 DNA sequence: TGTGCCATCAGTTACTCCTCCGCTGGGACTAGCCTCGTTGATACGCAGTATTTT.